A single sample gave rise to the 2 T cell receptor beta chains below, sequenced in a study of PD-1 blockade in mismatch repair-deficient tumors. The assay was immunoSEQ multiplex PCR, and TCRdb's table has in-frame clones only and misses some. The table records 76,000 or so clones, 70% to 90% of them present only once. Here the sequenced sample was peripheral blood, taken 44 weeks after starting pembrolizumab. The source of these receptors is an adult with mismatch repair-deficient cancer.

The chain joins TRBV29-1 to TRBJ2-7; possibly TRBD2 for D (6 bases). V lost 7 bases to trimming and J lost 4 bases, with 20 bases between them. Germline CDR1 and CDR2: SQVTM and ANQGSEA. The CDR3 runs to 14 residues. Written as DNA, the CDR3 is TGCAGCGCCGACCCAGGGAAAGGAGGGTACGAGCAGTACTTC. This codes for CSADPGKGGYEQYF.

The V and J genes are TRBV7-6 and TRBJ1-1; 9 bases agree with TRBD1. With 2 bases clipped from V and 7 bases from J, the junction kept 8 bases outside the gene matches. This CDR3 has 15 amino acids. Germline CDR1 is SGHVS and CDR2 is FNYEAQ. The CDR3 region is CASSLRAQGAGEAFF. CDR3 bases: TGTGCCAGCAGCTTAAGAGCACAGGGGGCCGGTGAAGCTTTCTTT.